The clone carrying this T cell receptor (beta chain) was found once. This sample was included in a study of blood T cell repertoires in COVID-19. Whole-study context: The United States, Italy and Spain were the sources of the acute and convalescent COVID-19 samples. Sources were T cells, B-cell-depleted T cells, or PBMCs; the material itself was cDNA or gDNA.

The authors' processing: Amplification with reference gene primers provided the estimates of nucleated cell counts. TCRdb's copy holds only in-frame clones and misses some; the assay was immunoSEQ multiplex PCR. For V, J and clone size, that table is used; D and trimming come from the DNA. The table shows 200,000 to 250,000 clones, with 70% to 90% occurring only once. The V gene lost 2 bases and the J gene lost 6 bases, with 10 bases spanning the gap. The CDR3 spans 13 residues. CDR1 and CDR2 from the germline V gene are ENHRY and SYGVKD. Living in 24 US areas, the participants were between roughly 18 and 95 years of age.

Sample: PBMCs or T cells enriched from blood (not recorded which). The V call is TRBV10-3, the J call TRBJ1-2; the D gene is possibly TRBD1 (5 bases). The clonotype was recovered from a man aged 45-60 years who had been exposed to COVID-19. CDR3 coding DNA: TGTGCCATCAGTGAGCTCCCAGGGAATGGCTACACCTTC. Translated, it gives CAISELPGNGYTF.